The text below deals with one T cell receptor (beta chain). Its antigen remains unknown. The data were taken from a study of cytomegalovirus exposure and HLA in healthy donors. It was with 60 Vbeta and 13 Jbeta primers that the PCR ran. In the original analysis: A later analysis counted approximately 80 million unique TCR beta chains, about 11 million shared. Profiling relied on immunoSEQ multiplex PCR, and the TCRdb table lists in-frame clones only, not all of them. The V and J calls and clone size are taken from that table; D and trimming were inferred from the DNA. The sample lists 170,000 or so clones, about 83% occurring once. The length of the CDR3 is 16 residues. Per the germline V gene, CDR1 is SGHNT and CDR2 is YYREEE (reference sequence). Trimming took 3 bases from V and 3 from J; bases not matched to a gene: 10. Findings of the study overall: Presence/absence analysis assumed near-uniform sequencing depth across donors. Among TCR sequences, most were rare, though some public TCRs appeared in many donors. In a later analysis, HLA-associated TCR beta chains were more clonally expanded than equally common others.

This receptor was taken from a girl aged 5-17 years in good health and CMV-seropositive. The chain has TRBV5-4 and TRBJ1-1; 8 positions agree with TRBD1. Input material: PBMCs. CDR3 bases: TGTGCCAGCAGCTCCGACAGGGGAGTAACGGACACTGAAGCTTTCTTT. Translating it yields CASSSDRGVTDTEAFF. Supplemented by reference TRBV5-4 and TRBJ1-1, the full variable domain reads ETGVTQSPTHLIKTRGQQVTLRCSSQSGHNTVSWYQQALGQGPQFIFQYYREEENGRGNFPPRFSGLQFPNYSSELNVNALELDDSALYLCASSSDRGVTDTEAFFGQGTRLTVV.